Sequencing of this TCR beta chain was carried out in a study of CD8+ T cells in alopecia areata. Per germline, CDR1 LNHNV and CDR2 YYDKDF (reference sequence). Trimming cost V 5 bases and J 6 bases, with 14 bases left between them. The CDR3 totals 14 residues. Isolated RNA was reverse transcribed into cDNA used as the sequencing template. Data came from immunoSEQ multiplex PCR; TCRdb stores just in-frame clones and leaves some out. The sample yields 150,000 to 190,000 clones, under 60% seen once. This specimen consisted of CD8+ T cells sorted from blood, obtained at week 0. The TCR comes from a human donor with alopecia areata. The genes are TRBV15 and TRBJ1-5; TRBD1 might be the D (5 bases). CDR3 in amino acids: CATSGTGYGQPQHF. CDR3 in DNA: TGTGCCACCAGCGGTACAGGATATGGTCAGCCCCAGCATTTT.